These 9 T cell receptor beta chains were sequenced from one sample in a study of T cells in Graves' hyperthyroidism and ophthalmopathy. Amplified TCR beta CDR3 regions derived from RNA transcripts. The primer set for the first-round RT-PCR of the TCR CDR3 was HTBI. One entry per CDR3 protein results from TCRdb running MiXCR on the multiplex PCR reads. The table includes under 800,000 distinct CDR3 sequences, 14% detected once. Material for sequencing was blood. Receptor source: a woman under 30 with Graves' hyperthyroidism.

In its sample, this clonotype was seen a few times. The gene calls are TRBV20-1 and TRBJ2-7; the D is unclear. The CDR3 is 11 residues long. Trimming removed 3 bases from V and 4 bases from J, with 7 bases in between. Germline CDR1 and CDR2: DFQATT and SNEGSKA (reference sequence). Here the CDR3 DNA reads TGCAGTGCTAGGATAGAATACGAGCAGTACTTC. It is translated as CSARIEYEQYF.

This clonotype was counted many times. The CDR3 DNA reads as TGTGCCAGCAGCTTAGATATCGGGACAGGGGTCGAGCAGTACTTC. This sequence encodes CASSLDIGTGVEQYF. The genes are TRBV11-2 and TRBJ2-7, with TRBD1 identical over 10 bases. V lost 0 bases, J lost 6 bases, and 5 bases stayed unmatched. CDR3 length: 15 amino acids. CDR1 and CDR2 (germline): SGHAT, FQNNGV.

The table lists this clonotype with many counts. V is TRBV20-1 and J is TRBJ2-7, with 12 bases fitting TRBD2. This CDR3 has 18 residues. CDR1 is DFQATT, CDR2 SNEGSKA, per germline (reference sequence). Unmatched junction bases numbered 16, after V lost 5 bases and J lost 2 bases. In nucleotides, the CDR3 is TGCAGTGCTCGACGAACCGGACTAGCGGGGTTTGGCACCTACGAGCAGTACTTC. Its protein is CSARRTGLAGFGTYEQYF.

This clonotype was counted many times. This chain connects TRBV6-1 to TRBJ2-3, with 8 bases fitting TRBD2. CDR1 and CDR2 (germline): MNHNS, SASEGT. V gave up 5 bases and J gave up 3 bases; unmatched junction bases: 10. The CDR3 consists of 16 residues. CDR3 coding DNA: TGTGCCAGCAGTTCCCCCGGGGGGGCGCAGACAGATACGCAGTATTTT. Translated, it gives CASSSPGGAQTDTQYF.

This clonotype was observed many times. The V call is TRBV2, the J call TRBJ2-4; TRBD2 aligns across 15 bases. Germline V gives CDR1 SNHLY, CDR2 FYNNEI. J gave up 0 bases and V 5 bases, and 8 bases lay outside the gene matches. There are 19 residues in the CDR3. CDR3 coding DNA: TGTGCCAGCAGTCACCCGGGACTAGCGGGAGGTCTAGCCAAAAACATTCAGTACTTC. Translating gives CASSHPGLAGGLAKNIQYF.

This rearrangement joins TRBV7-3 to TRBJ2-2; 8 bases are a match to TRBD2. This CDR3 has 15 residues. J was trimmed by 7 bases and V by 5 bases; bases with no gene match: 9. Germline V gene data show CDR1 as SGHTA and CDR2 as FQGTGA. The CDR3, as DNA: TGTGCCAGCAGCCAACGACCGGCGGGAGGCGGGGAGCTGTTTTTT. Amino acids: CASSQRPAGGGELFF.

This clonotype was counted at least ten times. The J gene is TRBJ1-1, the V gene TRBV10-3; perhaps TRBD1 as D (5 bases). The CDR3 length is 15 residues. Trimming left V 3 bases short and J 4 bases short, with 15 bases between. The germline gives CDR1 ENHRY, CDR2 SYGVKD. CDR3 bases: TGTGCCATCAGTGATTCGGGGCGGAGAAGCACTGAAGCTTTCTTT. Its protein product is CAISDSGRRSTEAFF.

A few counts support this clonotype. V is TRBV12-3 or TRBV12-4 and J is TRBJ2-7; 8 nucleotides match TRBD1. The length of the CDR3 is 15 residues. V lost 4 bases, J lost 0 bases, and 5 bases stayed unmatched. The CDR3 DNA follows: TGTGCCAGCAGTTCCCGGGACAGGCACTCCTACGAGCAGTACTTC. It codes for CASSSRDRHSYEQYF.

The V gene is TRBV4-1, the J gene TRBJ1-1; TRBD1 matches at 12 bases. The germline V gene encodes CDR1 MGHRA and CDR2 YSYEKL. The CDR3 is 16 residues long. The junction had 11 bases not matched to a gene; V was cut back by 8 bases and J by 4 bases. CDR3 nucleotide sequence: TGCGCCAGCTTACCGGGACAGGGGGCTTGGGGCACTGAAGCTTTCTTT. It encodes CASLPGQGAWGTEAFF.